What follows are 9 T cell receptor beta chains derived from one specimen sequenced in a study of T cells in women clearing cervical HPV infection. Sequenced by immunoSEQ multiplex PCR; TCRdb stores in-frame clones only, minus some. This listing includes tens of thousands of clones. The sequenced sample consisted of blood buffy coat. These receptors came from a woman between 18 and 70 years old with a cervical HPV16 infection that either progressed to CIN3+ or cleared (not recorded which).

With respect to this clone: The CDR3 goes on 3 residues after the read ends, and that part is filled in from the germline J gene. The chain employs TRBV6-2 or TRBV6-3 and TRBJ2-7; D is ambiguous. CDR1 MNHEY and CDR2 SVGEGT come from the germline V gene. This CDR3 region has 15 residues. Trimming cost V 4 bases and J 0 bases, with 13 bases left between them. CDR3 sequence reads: CASSFQMAVSYEQYF. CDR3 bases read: TGTGCCAGCAGTTTTCAGATGGCGGTCTCCTACGAG.

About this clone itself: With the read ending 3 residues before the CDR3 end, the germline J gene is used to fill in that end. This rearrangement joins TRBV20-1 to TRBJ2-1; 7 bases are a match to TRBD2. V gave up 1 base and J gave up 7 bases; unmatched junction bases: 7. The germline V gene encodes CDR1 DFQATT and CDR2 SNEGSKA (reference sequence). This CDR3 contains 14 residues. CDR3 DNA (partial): TGCAGTGCTAGAGCTCCGACTAGCTTGAATGAG. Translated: CSARAPTSLNE. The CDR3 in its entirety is CSARAPTSLNEQFF.

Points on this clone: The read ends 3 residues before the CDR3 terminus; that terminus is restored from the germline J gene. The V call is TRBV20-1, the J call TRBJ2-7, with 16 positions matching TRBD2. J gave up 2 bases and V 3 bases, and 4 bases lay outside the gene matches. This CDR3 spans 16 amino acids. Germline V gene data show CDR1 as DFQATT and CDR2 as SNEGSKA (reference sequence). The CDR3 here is CSASGTSGRVTYEQYF. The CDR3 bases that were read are TGCAGTGCTAGTGGGACTAGCGGGAGGGTCACCTACGAG.

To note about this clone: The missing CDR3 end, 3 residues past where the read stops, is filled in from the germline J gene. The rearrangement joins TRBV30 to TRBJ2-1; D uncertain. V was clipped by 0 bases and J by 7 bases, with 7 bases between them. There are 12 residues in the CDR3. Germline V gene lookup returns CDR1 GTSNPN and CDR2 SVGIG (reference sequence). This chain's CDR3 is CAWSVLSNEQFF. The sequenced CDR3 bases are TGTGCCTGGAGTGTGTTGTCTAATGAG.

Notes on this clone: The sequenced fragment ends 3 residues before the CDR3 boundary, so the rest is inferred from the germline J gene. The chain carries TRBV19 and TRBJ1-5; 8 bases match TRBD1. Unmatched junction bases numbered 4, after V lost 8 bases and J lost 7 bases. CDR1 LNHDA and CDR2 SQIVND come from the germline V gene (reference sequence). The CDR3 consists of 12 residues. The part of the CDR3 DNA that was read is TGTGCCAGTGACAGGGGATACCAGCCC. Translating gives CASDRGYQP. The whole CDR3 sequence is CASDRGYQPQHF. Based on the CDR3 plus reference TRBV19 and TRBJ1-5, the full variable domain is DGGITQSPKYLFRKEGQNVTLSCEQNLNHDAMYWYRQDPGQGLRLIYYSQIVNDFQKGDIAEGYSVSREKKESFPLTVTSAQKNPTAFYLCASDRGYQPQHFGDGTRLSIL.

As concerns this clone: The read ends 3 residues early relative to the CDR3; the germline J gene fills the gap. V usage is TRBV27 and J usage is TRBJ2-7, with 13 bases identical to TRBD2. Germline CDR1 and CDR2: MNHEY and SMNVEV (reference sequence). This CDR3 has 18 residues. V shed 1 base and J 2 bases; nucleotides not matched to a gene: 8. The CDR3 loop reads CASSLFRGLAGIAYEQYF. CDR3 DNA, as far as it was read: TGTGCCAGCAGTTTATTTCGGGGACTAGCGGGAATCGCCTACGAG.

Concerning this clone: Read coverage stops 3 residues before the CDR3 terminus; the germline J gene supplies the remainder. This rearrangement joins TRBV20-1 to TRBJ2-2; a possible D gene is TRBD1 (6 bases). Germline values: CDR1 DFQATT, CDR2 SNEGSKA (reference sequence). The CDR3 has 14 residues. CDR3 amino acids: CSAPTRGSTGELFF. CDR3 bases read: TGCAGCGCTCCGACAAGGGGGTCAACCGGGGAG.

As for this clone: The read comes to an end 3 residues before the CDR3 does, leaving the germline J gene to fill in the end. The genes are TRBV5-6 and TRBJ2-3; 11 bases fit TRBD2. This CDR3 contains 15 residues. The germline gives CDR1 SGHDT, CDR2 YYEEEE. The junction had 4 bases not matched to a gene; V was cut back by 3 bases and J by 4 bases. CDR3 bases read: TGTGCCAGCAGCTATGTAGCGGGAGGGTCAGATACG. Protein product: CASSYVAGGSDT. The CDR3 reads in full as CASSYVAGGSDTQYF.

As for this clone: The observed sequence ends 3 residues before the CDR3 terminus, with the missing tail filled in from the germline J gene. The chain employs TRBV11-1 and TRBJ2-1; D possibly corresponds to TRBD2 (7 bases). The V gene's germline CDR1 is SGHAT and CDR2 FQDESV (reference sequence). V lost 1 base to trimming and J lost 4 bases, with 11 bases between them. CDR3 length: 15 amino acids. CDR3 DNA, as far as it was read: TGTGCCAGCAGCTTAGAGGGAGGGGGTTACAATGAG. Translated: CASSLEGGGYNE. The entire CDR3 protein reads CASSLEGGGYNEQFF.